These 23 T cell receptor beta chains were sequenced from one sample in a study of blood T cell repertoires in COVID-19. Measured with immunoSEQ multiplex PCR; TCRdb has only the in-frame clones, and not every one. The sample lists about 280,000 clones; roughly 89% were seen once. The specimen sequenced was PBMCs or T cells enriched from blood (not recorded which). The receptors come from a woman aged 18 to 35 with acute COVID-19.

The chain carries TRBV2 and TRBJ2-7, with D perhaps TRBD2 (6 bases). The CDR3 extends over 15 amino acids. V shed 7 bases and J shed 0 bases, with 16 bases lying between them. Germline V lookup: CDR1 SNHLY, CDR2 FYNNEI. DNA of the CDR3: TGTGCCAGCACCCCCACCGGGACTTCCTCCTACGAGCAGTACTTC. Amino acids: CASTPTGTSSYEQYF. Full variable domain (remainder filled in from reference TRBV2 and TRBJ2-7): EPEVTQTPSHQVTQMGQEVILRCVPISNHLYFYWYRQILGQKVEFLVSFYNNEISEKSEIFDDQFSVERPDGSNFTLKIRSTKLEDSAMYFCASTPTGTSSYEQYFGPGTRLTVT.

The chain employs TRBV7-2 and TRBJ2-2, with D possibly matching TRBD2 (5 bases). The CDR3 covers 16 residues. The germline V gene has CDR1 SGHTA and CDR2 FQGNSA. V shed 4 bases and J shed 1 base, with 13 bases lying between them. This CDR3 reads CASSYPGKVNTGELFF. CDR3 nucleotides: TGTGCCAGCAGCTACCCCGGGAAGGTGAACACCGGGGAGCTGTTTTTT.

V usage is TRBV4-2 and J usage is TRBJ2-2; D gene ambiguous. This CDR3 contains 15 residues. Germline lookup yields CDR1 LGHNA and CDR2 YNFKEQ. Trimming cost V 0 bases and J 7 bases, with 12 bases left between them. The CDR3 nucleotides read TGTGCCAGCAGCCAAGATGAGGAGAGGAGCGGGGAGCTGTTTTTT. Translated, it gives CASSQDEERSGELFF.

The chain joins TRBV27 to TRBJ1-5; D might be TRBD1 (6 bases). V was shortened by 6 bases and J by 3 bases, with 12 bases between the two germline ends. CDR3 size: 14 residues. Germline values: CDR1 MNHEY, CDR2 SMNVEV (reference sequence). The CDR3: CASRPGGANQPQHF. The CDR3, as DNA: TGTGCCAGCAGACCCGGGGGGGCCAATCAGCCCCAGCATTTT.

The rearrangement links TRBV4-3 to TRBJ1-5, with D possibly TRBD1 on 6 matching bases. The CDR3 runs to 14 residues. Between the trimmed V and J ends, which lost 9 bases and 6 bases, there was a span of 18 bases. Looked up from germline, CDR1 is LGHNA and CDR2 is YSLEER. The CDR3 loop reads CARGERGMIQPQHF. The CDR3 DNA is TGCGCCAGAGGGGAGAGGGGGATGATTCAGCCCCAGCATTTT.

The gene calls are TRBV19 and TRBJ1-4; D is unresolved. Trimming took 3 bases from V and 3 from J, leaving 8 bases between them. The CDR3 covers 14 residues. Per the germline V gene, CDR1 is LNHDA and CDR2 is SQIVND (reference sequence). The CDR3 nucleotides read TGTGCCAGTAGTATTCCGTCTCCTAATGAAAAACTGTTTTTT. Translating it yields CASSIPSPNEKLFF. The whole variable domain, remainder taken from reference TRBV19 and TRBJ1-4, is DGGITQSPKYLFRKEGQNVTLSCEQNLNHDAMYWYRQDPGQGLRLIYYSQIVNDFQKGDIAEGYSVSREKKESFPLTVTSAQKNPTAFYLCASSIPSPNEKLFFGSGTQLSVL.

Of note for this clone: It is likely a read error, because the conserved phenylalanine at the end of the CDR3 is missing. It is unclear where the CDR3 begins or ends on the DNA, so no DNA is shown, and the CDR3 is as TCRdb lists it. The chain couples TRBV30 to TRBJ1-2; the table names TRBD1, a call not compared with the DNA. The length of the CDR3 is 11 amino acids, counting both ends. Germline lookup yields CDR1 GTSNPN and CDR2 SVGIG (reference sequence). The CDR3: CAWSAWDRWDL.

The V call is TRBV7-9, the J call TRBJ1-1, with 8 bases matching TRBD1. CDR1 is SEHNR, CDR2 FQNEAQ, per germline (reference sequence). With V trimmed by 7 bases and J by 1 base, 8 bases remained unmatched. The length of the CDR3 is 15 residues. The CDR3 region has the DNA TGTGCCAGCACCCCCCCCGGGACAGGGAACACTGAAGCTTTCTTT. Protein: CASTPPGTGNTEAFF.

The count of this clone is one. This rearrangement joins TRBV19 to TRBJ1-6, with 8 bases lining up with TRBD1. After removal of 9 bases from V and 4 bases from J, the junction contained 2 bases not matched to a gene. Germline loops: CDR1 LNHDA, CDR2 SQIVND (reference sequence). The CDR3 consists of 13 residues. Here the CDR3 DNA reads TGTGCCAGCGGACAGGGTTATAATTCACCCCTCCACTTT. Protein product: CASGQGYNSPLHF.

Only one count was recorded for this clone. The V and J genes are TRBV30 and TRBJ2-5, with TRBD2 matching 16 bases. In germline, CDR1 is GTSNPN, CDR2 SVGIG (reference sequence). V dropped 5 bases and J dropped 3; count of bases not matched to a gene: 6. The CDR3 runs 16 residues. CDR3 bases: TGTGCCTGGCAGGGACTAGCGGGAGGGTGGGAAGAGACCCAGTACTTC. Translation gives CAWQGLAGGWEETQYF. Full variable domain (remainder filled in from reference TRBV30 and TRBJ2-5): SQTIHQWPATLVQPVGSPLSLECTVEGTSNPNLYWYRQAAGRGLQLLFYSVGIGQISSEVPQNLSASRPQDRQFILSSKKLLLSDSGFYLCAWQGLAGGWEETQYFGPGTRLLVL.

The V gene is TRBV4-1, the J gene TRBJ2-7, with 7 bases that match TRBD1. The V and J ends lost 4 bases and 3 bases, in that order; junction bases with no gene match: 6. This CDR3 contains 14 residues. CDR1 MGHRA and CDR2 YSYEKL come from the germline V gene. The CDR3 region is CASSPPGQLYEQYF. Written as DNA, the CDR3 is TGCGCCAGCAGCCCTCCGGGACAGCTCTACGAGCAGTACTTC.

The chain links TRBV7-3 to TRBJ2-7; 9 nucleotides agree with TRBD2. Trimming took 2 bases from V and 2 from J; bases not matched to a gene: 4. CDR1 is SGHTA and CDR2 is FQGTGA in the germline V gene. The CDR3 sequence is 15 residues long. DNA of the CDR3: TGTGCCAGCAGCTTAGCGGGAGGGTTTCCCTACGAGCAGTACTTC. Residues: CASSLAGGFPYEQYF. Full variable domain (outside the CDR3, taken from reference TRBV7-3 and TRBJ2-7): GAGVSQTPSNKVTEKGKYVELRCDPISGHTALYWYRQSLGQGPEFLIYFQGTGAADDSGLPNDRFFAVRPEGSVSTLKIQRTERGDSAVYLCASSLAGGFPYEQYFGPGTRLTVT.

The chain couples TRBV24-1 to TRBJ2-5; no firm D call. This CDR3 contains 15 residues. CDR1 and CDR2 (germline): KGHDR, SFDVKD. Trimming removed 7 bases at V and 2 bases at J, with 16 bases between. The DNA for the CDR3 is TGTGCCACCAGGGTACGGGTGGGTTTACAAGAGACCCAGTACTTC. Translation: CATRVRVGLQETQYF.

The chain uses TRBV4-2 and TRBJ1-6; a weak D match, TRBD1 (6 bases). Germline CDR1 and CDR2: LGHNA and YNFKEQ. The CDR3 is made up of 16 amino acids. V shed 1 base and J shed 6 bases, with 13 bases lying between them. In DNA, the CDR3 is TGTGCCAGCAGCCAAGTTCAACGACAGGTTAATTCACCCCTCCACTTT. It codes for CASSQVQRQVNSPLHF.

The chain is built from TRBV19 and TRBJ2-2, with 7 bases fitting TRBD1. Germline loops: CDR1 LNHDA, CDR2 SQIVND (reference sequence). Germline trimming cut 5 bases from V and 0 bases from J; bases unmatched to any gene: 9. The CDR3 consists of 17 residues. The CDR3 DNA reads TGTGCCAGTAGTCCCCACCGACAGGGAGCGAACACCGGGGAGCTGTTTTTT. Translated, it gives CASSPHRQGANTGELFF.

V and J are TRBV6-6 and TRBJ2-3; 13 nucleotides align to TRBD2. Germline trimming cut 5 bases from V and 3 bases from J; bases unmatched to any gene: 11. The germline V gene has CDR1 MNHNY and CDR2 SVGAGI (reference sequence). CDR3 length: 18 residues. CDR3 sequence: CASSPAGTSGIVTDTQYF. DNA for the CDR3: TGTGCCAGCAGTCCGGCCGGGACTAGCGGGATTGTAACAGATACGCAGTATTTT.

The chain employs TRBV5-4 and TRBJ2-1; 12 bases match TRBD2. This CDR3 has 18 residues. V lost 0 bases to trimming and J lost 2 bases; unmatched junction nucleotides: 6. Looked up from germline, CDR1 is SGHNT and CDR2 is YYREEE (reference sequence). The CDR3 is CASSLELAGGNTYNEQFF. CDR3 nucleotides: TGTGCCAGCAGCTTGGAACTAGCGGGAGGCAACACCTACAATGAGCAGTTCTTC.

The chain joins TRBV6-4 to TRBJ2-2; a possible D gene is TRBD2 (5 bases). Trimming shortened V by 4 bases and J by 3 bases, and 9 bases separated the two germline ends. There are 14 residues in the CDR3. Germline CDR1 and CDR2: MRHNA and SNTAGT. The CDR3 sequence is CASSGSGDTGELFF. CDR3 nucleotides: TGTGCCAGCAGTGGAAGCGGTGACACCGGGGAGCTGTTTTTT.

This rearrangement joins TRBV5-1 to TRBJ2-5, with D possibly being TRBD1 (5 bases). V was trimmed by 4 bases and J by 1 base, leaving 8 bases between them. This CDR3 spans 13 amino acids. Looked up from germline, CDR1 is SGHRS and CDR2 is YFSETQ. CDR3 DNA: TGCGCCAGCAGCCTTCAGGGCCAAGAGACCCAGTACTTC. Encoded protein: CASSLQGQETQYF.

The V call is TRBV7-9, the J call TRBJ2-7; 12 bases line up with TRBD2. From germline, CDR1 is SEHNR and CDR2 FQNEAQ (reference sequence). V was pared by 2 bases and J by 5 bases, with 16 bases of the junction left unmatched. The CDR3 contains 19 residues. The DNA for the CDR3 is TGTGCCAGCAGCTTACTCGGGGGCTGGACTAGCGGGACGGGGGACGAGCAGTACTTC. It codes for CASSLLGGWTSGTGDEQYF.

To note about this clone: This same CDR3 is encoded by further DNA sequences in the sample. This chain joins TRBV5-6 and TRBJ2-7; no reliable D call. The V gene's germline CDR1 is SGHDT and CDR2 YYEEEE. The CDR3 totals 13 residues. With 0 bases removed from V and 0 bases from J, the gap between germline ends came to 4 bases. CDR3 protein: CASSLAGSYEQYF. Here the CDR3 DNA reads TGTGCCAGCAGCTTGGCGGGCTCCTACGAGCAGTACTTC.

The genes are TRBV5-1 and TRBJ2-1, with 9 bases matching TRBD2. In germline, CDR1 is SGHRS, CDR2 YFSETQ. The CDR3 has 17 residues. V dropped 4 bases and J dropped 3; count of bases not matched to a gene: 11. CDR3 nucleotide sequence: TGCGCCAGCAGCCCGAGTCCTAGCGGGGCCAACTACAATGAGCAGTTCTTC. Protein sequence: CASSPSPSGANYNEQFF.

The J gene is TRBJ2-5, the V gene TRBV3-1 (or the pseudogene TRBV3-2); 10 positions agree with TRBD2. This CDR3 is 16 amino acids long. V gave up 1 base and J gave up 2 bases; unmatched junction bases: 4. Germline values: CDR1 LGHDT, CDR2 YNNKEL (reference sequence). The CDR3 nucleotides read TGTGCCAGCAGCCAAGTATCAGCGGGAGGGCAAGAGACCCAGTACTTC. Its protein product is CASSQVSAGGQETQYF.